Sequencing of this T cell receptor beta chain was carried out in a study of T cells in Graves' hyperthyroidism and ophthalmopathy (dated by TCRdb to about 2019). Some background on the complete study: Peripheral blood was sampled at the time of initial diagnosis, prior to any treatment. A discovery cohort of about 96 patients, approximately 45 with Graves' ophthalmopathy and 55 to 60 with stable Graves' hyperthyroidism, was used to find distinguishing TCR V-J signatures. For training and testing, the 100 or so patients in the discovery cohort were randomly divided in a 7:3 ratio. Prospective prediction of ophthalmopathy was tested in an independent validation cohort consisting of 18 to 20 hyperthyroidism patients and over 15 patients who later progressed to ophthalmopathy. The study also compared thyroid tissue and blood T-cell repertoires from 6 or 7 Graves' hyperthyroidism patients. TCR Vbeta CDR3 sequencing of 120 to 150 peripheral blood samples (under 45 ophthalmopathy, about 74 hyperthyroidism and roughly 17 progressor patients) is reported in the paper. Following sampling, methimazole starting at 30 mg daily was given to hyperthyroidism patients, and high-dose intravenous methylprednisolone was given to ophthalmopathy patients. What the authors observed across the whole study: Most expanded thyroid clonotypes (frequency above 0.001) were also detected in blood, suggesting blood repertoires may reflect thyroid immune responses. In cross-validation, a model built on a 13 V-J signature told ophthalmopathy apart from stable hyperthyroidism with about 90% sensitivity and approximately 81% specificity, and in testing the same model reached 80%/75%. Sample size was not statistically predetermined, and investigators were not blinded to group allocation. During validation, the model predicted progression to ophthalmopathy a median of roughly six months ahead of onset, with around 65% sensitivity and almost 75% specificity.

Only a few counts were recorded for this clonotype. Its target antigen remains unknown. It has no much larger one-base neighbor in the sample; base qualities were not kept. Stable Graves' hyperthyroidism was defined as no progression to ophthalmopathy during 18 months of follow-up. Hyperthyroidism patients were newly diagnosed, with disease duration under 2 months, and aged 18 to 65 years. Patients with uncontrolled infections, other autoimmune diseases, pregnancy or lactation were excluded. Diagnoses were established on the basis of clinical symptoms, serum thyroxine and TRAb, thyroid ultrasound, and orbital computed tomography. Ficoll-Paque density gradient centrifugation was used to isolate PBMCs from about 10 ml of fresh peripheral blood. Total RNA was extracted using Trizol reagent, and RNA quality was assessed on an Agilent 2100 Bioanalyzer. Amplification of TCR beta CDR3 regions was carried out from RNA transcripts. For the first round of RT-PCR on the TCR CDR3, the HTBI primer set was used together with the Qiagen OneStep RT-PCR kit. A second multiplex PCR round built the libraries, followed by size selection and purification. Libraries were sequenced paired-end with 100 bp reads on an Illumina HiSeq2000. From the authors' description of their analysis: SOAPnuke was used to process the raw data, with reads discarded if the reads contained adapters or uncalled bases, had a mean Phred below 15, or lacked an exact constant-primer or identifier match. COPE v1.2.5 was used to merge the high-quality paired reads, and each unique nucleotide sequence was defined as a clonotype. MiTCR v1.1 was used to align the clonotypes against IMGT TRBV, TRBD and TRBJ reference segments. Analysis was restricted to V-J combinations with a frequency above 0.0001, which covered 99.2% of repertoires. A TCS score was defined as the ratio of F50 (clonal expansion) to E x V (chaos), with BLOSUM62-based TCRdist applied between CDR3 peptides within each V-J. Welch's t-statistics and random forest reduced just over 500 V-J features to some 14, which were used in a naive Bayes classifier (R e1071). The Morisita-Horn index was used to measure how similar the thyroid and blood repertoires were. Starting from the raw public reads, TCRdb applied fastp trimming at Q25, assembled clones with MiXCR and retained in-frame beta chains. Each entry is one CDR3 protein sequence, shown with its most common DNA and genes. The V and J calls and clone size are TCRdb's, not the authors'. Counted in this sample were 750,000 to 900,000 distinct CDR3 sequences; approximately 40% of them appeared once. Approximately 8.7% of the sample is taken by the ten largest.

The source material was blood. This sequence originates from a man in his late teens or twenties with Graves' hyperthyroidism.

The DNA reads as follows: TGTGCCAGCAGTTACCGTCAGGGGGTCGGGTTTTCACCCCTCCACTTT. It translates as CASSYRQGVGFSPLHF. The V gene is TRBV6-5 and the J gene is TRBJ1-6; 7 junctional bases match TRBD1. Based on the germline V gene, the CDR1 and CDR2 sequences are MNHEY and SVGAGI. The CDR3 sequence holds 16 residues, the cysteine and phenylalanine included. Left in the record is the CDR3 DNA by itself, 48 bases read in frame from the first base. For this chain, trimming is 2 bases at the V end and 9 bases at the J end, and the number of junction bases without a gene match is 10.